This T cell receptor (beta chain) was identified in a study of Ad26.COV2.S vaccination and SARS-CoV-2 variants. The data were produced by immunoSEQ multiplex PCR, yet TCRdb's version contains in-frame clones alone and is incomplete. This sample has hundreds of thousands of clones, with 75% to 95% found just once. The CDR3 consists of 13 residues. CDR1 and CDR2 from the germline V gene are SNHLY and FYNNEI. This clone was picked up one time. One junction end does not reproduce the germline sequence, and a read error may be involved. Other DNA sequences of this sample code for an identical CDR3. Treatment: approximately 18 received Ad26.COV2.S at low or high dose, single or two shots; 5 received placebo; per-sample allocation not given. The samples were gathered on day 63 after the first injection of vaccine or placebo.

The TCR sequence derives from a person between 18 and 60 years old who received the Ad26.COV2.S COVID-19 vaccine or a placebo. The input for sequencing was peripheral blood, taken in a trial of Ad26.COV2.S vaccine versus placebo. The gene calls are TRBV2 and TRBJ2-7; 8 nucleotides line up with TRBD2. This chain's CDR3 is CASTRAGVYEQYF. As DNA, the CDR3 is TGTGCCAGCACTCGAGCGGGGGTGTACGAGCAGTACTTT.